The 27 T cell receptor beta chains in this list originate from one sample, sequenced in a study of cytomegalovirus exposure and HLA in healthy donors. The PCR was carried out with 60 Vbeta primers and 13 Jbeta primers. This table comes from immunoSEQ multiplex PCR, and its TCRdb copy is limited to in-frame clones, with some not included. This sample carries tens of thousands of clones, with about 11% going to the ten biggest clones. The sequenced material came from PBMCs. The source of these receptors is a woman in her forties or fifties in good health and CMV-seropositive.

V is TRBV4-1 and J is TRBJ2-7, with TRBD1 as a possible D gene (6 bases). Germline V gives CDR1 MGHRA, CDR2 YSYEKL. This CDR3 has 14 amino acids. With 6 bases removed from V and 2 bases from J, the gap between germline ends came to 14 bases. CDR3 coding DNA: TGCGCCAGCAGTCACAACGAGGGGGCCTACGAGCAGTACTTC. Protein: CASSHNEGAYEQYF.

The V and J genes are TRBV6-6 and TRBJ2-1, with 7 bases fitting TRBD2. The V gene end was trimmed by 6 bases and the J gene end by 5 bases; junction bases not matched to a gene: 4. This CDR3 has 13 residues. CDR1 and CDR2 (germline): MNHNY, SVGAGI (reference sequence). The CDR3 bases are TGTGCCAGCAGGTGGGACTACAACAATGAGCAGTTCTTC. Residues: CASRWDYNNEQFF.

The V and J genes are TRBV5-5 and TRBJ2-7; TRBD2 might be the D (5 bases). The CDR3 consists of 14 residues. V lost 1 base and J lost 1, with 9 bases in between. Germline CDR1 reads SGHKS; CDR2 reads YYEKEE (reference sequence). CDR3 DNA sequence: TGTGCCAGCAGCTTGCCCGGGAAGTCCTACGAGCAGTACTTC. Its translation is CASSLPGKSYEQYF. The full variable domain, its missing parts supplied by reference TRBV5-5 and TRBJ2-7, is DAGVTQSPTHLIKTRGQQVTLRCSPISGHKSVSWYQQVLGQGPQFIFQYYEKEERGRGNFPDRFSARQFPNYSSELNVNALLLGDSALYLCASSLPGKSYEQYFGPGTRLTVT.

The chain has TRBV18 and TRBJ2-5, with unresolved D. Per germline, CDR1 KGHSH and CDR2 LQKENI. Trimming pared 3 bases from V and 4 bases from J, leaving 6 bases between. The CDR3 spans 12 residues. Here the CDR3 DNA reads TGTGCCAGCTCACCGTATCGAGAGACCCAGTACTTC. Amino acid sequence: CASSPYRETQYF.

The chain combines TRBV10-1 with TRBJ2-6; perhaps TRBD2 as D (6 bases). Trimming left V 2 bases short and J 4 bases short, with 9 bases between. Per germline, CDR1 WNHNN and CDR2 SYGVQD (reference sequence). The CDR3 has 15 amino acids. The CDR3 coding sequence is TGCGCCAGCAGTGAGGGCGGGGCAGGGGCCAACGTCCTGACTTTC. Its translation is CASSEGGAGANVLTF.

CDR3 nucleotides: TGTGCCAGCAGTGAACTAGCGGGGGTCTACAATGAGCAGTTCTTC. Protein sequence: CASSELAGVYNEQFF. The chain recombines TRBV2 with TRBJ2-1; 10 bases map to TRBD2. With 2 bases clipped from V and 3 bases from J, the junction kept 1 base outside the gene matches. The CDR3 covers 15 residues. Germline values: CDR1 SNHLY, CDR2 FYNNEI.

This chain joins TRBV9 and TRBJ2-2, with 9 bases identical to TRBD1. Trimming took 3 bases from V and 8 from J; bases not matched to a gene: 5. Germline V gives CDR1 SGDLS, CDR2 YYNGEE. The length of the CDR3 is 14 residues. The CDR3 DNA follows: TGTGCCAGCAGCGAAACAGGGGGCGTTGGGGAGCTGTTTTTT. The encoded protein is CASSETGGVGELFF.

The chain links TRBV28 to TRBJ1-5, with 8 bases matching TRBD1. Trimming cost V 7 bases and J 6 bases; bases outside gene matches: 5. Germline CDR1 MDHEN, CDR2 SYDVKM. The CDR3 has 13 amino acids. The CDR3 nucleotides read TGTGCCAGCAACAGGGGGATCATTCAGCCCCAGCATTTT. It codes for CASNRGIIQPQHF.

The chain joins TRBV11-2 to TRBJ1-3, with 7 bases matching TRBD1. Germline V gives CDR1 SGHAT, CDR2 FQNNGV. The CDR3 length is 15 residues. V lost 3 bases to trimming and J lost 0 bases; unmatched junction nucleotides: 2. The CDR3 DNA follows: TGTGCCAGCAGCTTTCGGGACAGCTCTGGAAACACCATATATTTT. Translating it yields CASSFRDSSGNTIYF.

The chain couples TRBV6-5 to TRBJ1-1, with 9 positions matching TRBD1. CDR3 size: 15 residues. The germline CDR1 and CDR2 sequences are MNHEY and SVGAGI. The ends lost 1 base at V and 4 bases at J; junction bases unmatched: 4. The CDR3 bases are TGTGCCAGCAGTTACTACCAGACAGGGGGCACTGAAGCTTTCTTT. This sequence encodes CASSYYQTGGTEAFF.

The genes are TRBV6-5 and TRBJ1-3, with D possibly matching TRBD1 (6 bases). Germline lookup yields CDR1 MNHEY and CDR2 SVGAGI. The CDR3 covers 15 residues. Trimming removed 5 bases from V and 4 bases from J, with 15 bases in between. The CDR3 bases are TGTGCCAGCAGTCGACAGGCCCGGGTAGGAAACACCATATATTTT. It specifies CASSRQARVGNTIYF.

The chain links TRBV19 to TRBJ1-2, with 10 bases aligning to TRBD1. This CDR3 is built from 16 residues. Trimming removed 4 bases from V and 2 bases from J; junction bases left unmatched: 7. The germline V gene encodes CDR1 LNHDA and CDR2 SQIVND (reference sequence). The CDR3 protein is CASSTTSGQGNYGYTF. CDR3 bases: TGTGCCAGTAGTACGACCTCGGGACAGGGGAACTATGGCTACACCTTC.

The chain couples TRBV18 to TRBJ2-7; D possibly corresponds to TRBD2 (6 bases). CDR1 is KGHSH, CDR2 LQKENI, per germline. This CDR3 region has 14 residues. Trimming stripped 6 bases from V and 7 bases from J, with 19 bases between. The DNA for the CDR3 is TGTGCCAGCTCCCCCCGAGAAAGTGCGGGAGAGCAGTACTTC. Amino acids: CASSPRESAGEQYF.

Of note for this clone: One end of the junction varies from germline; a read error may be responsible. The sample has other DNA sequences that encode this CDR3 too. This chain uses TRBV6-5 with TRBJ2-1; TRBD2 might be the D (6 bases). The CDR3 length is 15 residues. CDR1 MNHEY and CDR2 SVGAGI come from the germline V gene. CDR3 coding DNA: TGCGCCAGCACCGACGGTAGCGGAACAAGGGATGAGCAGTTCTTC. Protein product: CASTDGSGTRDEQFF.

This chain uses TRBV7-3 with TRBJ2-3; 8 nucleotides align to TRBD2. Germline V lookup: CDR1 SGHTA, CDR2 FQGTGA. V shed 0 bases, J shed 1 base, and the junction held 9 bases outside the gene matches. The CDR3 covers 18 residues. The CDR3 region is CASSLTGTSFGGTDTQYF. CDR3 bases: TGTGCCAGCAGCTTAACCGGGACTAGTTTTGGTGGCACAGATACGCAGTATTTT.

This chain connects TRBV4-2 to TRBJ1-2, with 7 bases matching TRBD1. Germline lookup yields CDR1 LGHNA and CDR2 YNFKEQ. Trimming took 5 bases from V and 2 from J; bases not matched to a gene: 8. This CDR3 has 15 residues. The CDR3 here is CASSERTGHNYGYTF. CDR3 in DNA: TGTGCCAGCAGCGAACGGACAGGTCACAACTATGGCTACACCTTC.

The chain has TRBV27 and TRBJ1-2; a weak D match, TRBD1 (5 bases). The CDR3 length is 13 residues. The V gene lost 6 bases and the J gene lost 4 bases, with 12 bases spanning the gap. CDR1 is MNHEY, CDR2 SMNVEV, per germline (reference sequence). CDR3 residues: CASSQGTFYGYTF. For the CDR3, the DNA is TGTGCCAGCAGCCAGGGAACGTTCTATGGCTACACCTTC.

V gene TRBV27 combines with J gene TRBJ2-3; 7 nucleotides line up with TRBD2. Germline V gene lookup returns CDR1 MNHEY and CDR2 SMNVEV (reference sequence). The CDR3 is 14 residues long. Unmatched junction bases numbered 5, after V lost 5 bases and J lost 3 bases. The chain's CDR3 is CASSRSGPTDTQYF. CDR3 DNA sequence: TGTGCCAGCAGTCGTAGCGGGCCTACAGATACGCAGTATTTT.

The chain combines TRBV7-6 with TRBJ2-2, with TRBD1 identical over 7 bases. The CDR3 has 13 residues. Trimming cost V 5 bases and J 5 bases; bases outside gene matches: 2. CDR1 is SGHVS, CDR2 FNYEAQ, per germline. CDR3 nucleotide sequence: TGTGCCAGCAGCCGACAGGGAACCGGGGAGCTGTTTTTT. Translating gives CASSRQGTGELFF.

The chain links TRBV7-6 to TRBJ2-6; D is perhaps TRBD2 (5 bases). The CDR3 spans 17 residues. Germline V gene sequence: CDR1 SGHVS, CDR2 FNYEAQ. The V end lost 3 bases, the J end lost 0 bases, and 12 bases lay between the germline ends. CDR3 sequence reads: CASSLGAARSGANVLTF. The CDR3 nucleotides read TGTGCCAGCAGCTTGGGAGCGGCCCGCTCTGGGGCCAACGTCCTGACTTTC.

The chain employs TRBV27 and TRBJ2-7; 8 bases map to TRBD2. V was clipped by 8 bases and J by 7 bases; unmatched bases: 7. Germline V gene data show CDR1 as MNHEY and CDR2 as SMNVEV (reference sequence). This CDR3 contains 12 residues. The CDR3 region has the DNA TGTGCCAGCTCCGGACTAGCTACAGAGCAGTACTTC. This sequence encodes CASSGLATEQYF.

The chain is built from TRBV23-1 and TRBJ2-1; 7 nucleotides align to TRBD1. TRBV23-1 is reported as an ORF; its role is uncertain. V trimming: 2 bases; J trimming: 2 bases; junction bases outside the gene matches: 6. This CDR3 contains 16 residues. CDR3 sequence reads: CASSQHRDSPYNEQFF. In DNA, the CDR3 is TGCGCCAGCAGTCAACACCGGGACAGCCCCTACAATGAGCAGTTCTTC.

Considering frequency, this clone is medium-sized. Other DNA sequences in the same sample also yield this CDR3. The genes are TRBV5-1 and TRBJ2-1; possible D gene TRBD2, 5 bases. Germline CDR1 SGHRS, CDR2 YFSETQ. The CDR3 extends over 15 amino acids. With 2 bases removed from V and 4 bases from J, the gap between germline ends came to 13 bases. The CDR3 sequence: CASSLDLAPYNEQFF. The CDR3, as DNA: TGCGCCAGCAGCTTAGATCTAGCCCCTTACAATGAGCAGTTCTTC.

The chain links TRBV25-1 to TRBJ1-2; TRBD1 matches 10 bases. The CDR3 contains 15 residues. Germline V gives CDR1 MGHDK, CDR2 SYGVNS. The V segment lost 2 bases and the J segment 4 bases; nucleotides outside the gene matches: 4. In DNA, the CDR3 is TGTGCCAGCAGTGAAGACAGGGGGCGCGGCTATGGCTACACCTTC. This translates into CASSEDRGRGYGYTF.

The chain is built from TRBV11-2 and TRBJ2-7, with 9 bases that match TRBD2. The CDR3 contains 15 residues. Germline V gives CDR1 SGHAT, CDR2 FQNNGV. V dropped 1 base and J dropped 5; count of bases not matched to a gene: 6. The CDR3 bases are TGTGCCAGCAGCTTAGCGTTAGCGGGAGTCGACGAGCAGTACTTC. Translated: CASSLALAGVDEQYF.

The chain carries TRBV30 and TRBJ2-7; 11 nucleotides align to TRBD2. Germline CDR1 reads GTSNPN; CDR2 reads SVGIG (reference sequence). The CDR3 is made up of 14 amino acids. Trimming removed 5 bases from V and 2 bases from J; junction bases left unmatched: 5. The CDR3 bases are TGTGCCTGGGCCGGACTAGCGGGTCCCTACGAGCAGTACTTC. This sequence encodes CAWAGLAGPYEQYF. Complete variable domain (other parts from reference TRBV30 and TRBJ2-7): SQTIHQWPATLVQPVGSPLSLECTVEGTSNPNLYWYRQAAGRGLQLLFYSVGIGQISSEVPQNLSASRPQDRQFILSSKKLLLSDSGFYLCAWAGLAGPYEQYFGPGTRLTVT.

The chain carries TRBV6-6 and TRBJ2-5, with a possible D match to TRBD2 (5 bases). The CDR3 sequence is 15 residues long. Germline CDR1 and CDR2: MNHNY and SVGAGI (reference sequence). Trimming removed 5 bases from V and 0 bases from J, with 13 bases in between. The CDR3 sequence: CASSRPEVYQETQYF. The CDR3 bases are TGTGCCAGCAGTCGACCGGAGGTGTACCAAGAGACCCAGTACTTC.